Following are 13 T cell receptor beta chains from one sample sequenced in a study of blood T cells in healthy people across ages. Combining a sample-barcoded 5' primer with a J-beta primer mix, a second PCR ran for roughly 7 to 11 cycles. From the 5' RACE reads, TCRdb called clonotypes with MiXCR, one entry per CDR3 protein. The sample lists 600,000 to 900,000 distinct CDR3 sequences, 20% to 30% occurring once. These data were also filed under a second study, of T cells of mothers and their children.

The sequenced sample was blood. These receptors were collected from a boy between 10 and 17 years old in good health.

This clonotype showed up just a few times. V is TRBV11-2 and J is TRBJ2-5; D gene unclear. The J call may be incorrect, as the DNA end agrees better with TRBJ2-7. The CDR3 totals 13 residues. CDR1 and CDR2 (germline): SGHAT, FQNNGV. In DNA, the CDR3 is TGTGCCAGCAGCGGAGCGAGTAGGGACGAGCAGTACTTC. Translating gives CASSGASRDEQYF.

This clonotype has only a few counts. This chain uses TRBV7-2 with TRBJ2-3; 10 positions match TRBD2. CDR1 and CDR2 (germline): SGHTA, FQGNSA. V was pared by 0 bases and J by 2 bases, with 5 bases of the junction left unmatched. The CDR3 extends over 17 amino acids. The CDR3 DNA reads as TGTGCCAGCAGCTTAGCTAGCGGGGGGTCCTTCACAGATACGCAGTATTTT. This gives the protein CASSLASGGSFTDTQYF.

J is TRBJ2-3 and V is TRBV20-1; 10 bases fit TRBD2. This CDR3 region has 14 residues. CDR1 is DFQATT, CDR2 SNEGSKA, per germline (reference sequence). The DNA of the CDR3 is TGCAGCGGAAGCGGGGGGGCGTCAGGAGATACGCAGTATTTT. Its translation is CSGSGGASGDTQYF.

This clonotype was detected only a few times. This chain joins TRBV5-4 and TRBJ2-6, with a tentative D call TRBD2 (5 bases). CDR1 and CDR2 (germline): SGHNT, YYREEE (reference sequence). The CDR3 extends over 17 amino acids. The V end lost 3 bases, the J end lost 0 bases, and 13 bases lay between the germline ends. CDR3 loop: CASSYPTGISGANVLTF. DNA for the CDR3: TGTGCCAGCAGCTACCCGACGGGGATCTCTGGGGCCAACGTCCTGACTTTC.

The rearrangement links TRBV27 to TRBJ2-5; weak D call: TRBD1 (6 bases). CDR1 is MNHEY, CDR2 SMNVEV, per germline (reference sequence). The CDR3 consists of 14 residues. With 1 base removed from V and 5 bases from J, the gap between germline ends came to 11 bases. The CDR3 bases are TGTGCCAGCAGTTTATTTCCAGGGGATGAGACCCAGTACTTC. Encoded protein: CASSLFPGDETQYF.

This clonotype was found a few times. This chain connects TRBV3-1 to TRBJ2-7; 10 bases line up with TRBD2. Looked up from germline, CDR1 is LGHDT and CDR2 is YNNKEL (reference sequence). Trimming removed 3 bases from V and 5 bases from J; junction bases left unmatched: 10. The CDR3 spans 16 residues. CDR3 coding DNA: TGTGCCAGCAGCCACGCCTCCGGGACTAGCGTAGACGAGCAGTACTTC. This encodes CASSHASGTSVDEQYF.

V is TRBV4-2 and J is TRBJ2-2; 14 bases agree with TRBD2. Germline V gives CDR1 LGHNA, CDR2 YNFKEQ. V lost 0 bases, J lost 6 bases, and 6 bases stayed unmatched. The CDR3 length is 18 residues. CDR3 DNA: TGTGCCAGCAGCCAAGATCCCCGGACTAGCGGGGGGCCCGGGGAGCTGTTTTTT. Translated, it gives CASSQDPRTSGGPGELFF.

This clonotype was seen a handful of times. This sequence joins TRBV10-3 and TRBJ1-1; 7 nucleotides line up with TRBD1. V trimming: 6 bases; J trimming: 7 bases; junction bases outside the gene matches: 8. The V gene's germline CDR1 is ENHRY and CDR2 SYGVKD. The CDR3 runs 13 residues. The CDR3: CAIRGTAFDEAFF. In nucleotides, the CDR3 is TGTGCCATCAGGGGGACAGCCTTTGATGAAGCTTTCTTT.

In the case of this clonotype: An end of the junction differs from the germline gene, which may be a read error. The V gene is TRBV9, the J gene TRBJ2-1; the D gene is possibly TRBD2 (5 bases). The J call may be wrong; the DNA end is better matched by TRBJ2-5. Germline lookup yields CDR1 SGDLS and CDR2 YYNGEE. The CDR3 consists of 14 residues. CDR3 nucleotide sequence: TGTGCCAGCAGCGTACGCAGCGGTCAAGGGACCCAGTACTTC. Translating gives CASSVRSGQGTQYF.

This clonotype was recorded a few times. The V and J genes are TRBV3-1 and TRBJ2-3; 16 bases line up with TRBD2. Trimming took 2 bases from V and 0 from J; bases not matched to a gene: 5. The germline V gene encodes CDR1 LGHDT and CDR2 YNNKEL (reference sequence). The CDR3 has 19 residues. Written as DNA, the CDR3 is TGTGCCAGCAGCCAATCCGGGACTAGCGGGGGGGCGAGCACAGATACGCAGTATTTT. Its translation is CASSQSGTSGGASTDTQYF.

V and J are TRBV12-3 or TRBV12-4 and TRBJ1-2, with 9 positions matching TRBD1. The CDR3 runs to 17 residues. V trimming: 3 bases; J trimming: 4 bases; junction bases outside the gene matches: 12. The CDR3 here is CASSLRRGTGSRYGYTF. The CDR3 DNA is TGTGCCAGCAGTTTGAGGCGCGGGACAGGGTCTCGCTATGGCTACACCTTC.

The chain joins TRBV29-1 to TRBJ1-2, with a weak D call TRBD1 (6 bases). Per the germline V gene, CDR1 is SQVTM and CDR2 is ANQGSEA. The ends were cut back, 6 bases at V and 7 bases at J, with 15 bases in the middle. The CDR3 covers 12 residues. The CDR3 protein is CSVDSYWGGYTF. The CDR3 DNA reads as TGCAGCGTGGACAGTTACTGGGGTGGCTACACCTTC.

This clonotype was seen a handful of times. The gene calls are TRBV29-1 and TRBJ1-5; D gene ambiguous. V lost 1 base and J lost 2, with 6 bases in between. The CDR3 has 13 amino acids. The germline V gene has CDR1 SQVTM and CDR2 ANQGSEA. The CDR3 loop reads CSVEVTGNQPQHF. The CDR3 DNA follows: TGCAGCGTTGAAGTAACAGGCAATCAGCCCCAGCATTTT.